This is a list of T cell receptor beta chains from one sample in a study of regulatory T cells in long-lasting Graves disease. MiXCR was run by TCRdb on the multiplex PCR reads, yielding one entry per CDR3 protein. The repertoire holds more than 650,000 distinct CDR3 sequences, approximately 29% seen once, with around 42% in the top ten. The sequences come from peripheral blood mononuclear cells (PBMCs), collected when the disease was refractory, from a patient treated with antithyroid drugs. The source is a female donor with Graves disease. Both conserved end residues are trimmed from each CDR3. Rows may omit the clone size; those that give it use once, few, many or a size class.

v_gene	abundance	j_gene	CDR3aa
TRBV28	many	TRBJ1-2	ASSFAGHNNYGYT
TRBV11-1	few	TRBJ2-7	ASSSTGIHEQY
TRBV12-3/TRBV12-4	many	TRBJ1-5	ASSRTPLSQH
TRBV5-1	many	TRBJ1-2	ASSQGGTNGYT
TRBV18	NA	TRBJ1-2	ASSQPPESYGYT
TRBV28	many	TRBJ1-2	ASSPGTAPLGYT
TRBV20-1	few	TRBJ1-1	SAREAGRAF
TRBV6-1	NA	TRBJ2-7	ASSLSSGFYEQY
TRBV20-1	few	TRBJ1-1	SASPPGQGSVEAF
TRBV5-1	NA	TRBJ1-1	ASSSASLNTEAF
TRBV4-1	NA	TRBJ1-4	ASSQVRGGEEKLF
TRBV29-1	few	TRBJ2-2	SVNRGGELF
TRBV3-1	few	TRBJ1-2	ASSQEGGFYGYT
TRBV2	many	TRBJ1-1	ASSERRLTGTEAF
TRBV6-1	many	TRBJ1-2	ASMMGQTVGGYT
TRBV7-2	NA	TRBJ1-5	ASSFIGANQPQH
TRBV6-2/TRBV6-3	many	TRBJ1-1	ASSFILSRDTEAF
TRBV25-1	NA	TRBJ1-4	ASRGGLFNEKLF
TRBV20-1	NA	TRBJ2-1	SAREATGGSYNEQF
TRBV10-3	few	TRBJ2-2	AISRSQGLPGELF
TRBV20-1	few	TRBJ1-2	SAWDRGRLGYT
TRBV25-1	few	TRBJ1-1	ASSALGQGLSEAF
TRBV20-1	NA	TRBJ2-7	SADQGLADYEQY
TRBV28	NA	TRBJ1-5	ASTSSGAGMTQPRH
TRBV27	many	TRBJ2-7	ASSLGTSASLDEQY
TRBV25-1	few	TRBJ1-5	ASSDLGQNQPQH
TRBV7-3	many	TRBJ2-3	ASSPDSGGTDTQY
TRBV19	NA	TRBJ2-1	ASSNRTAKGDNEQF
TRBV12-3/TRBV12-4	many	TRBJ1-5	ASSAQGNSNQPQH
TRBV5-5	NA	TRBJ1-5	ASSQAGGINQPQH
TRBV15	NA	TRBJ1-1	ATVLRGYTEAF
TRBV20-1	NA	TRBJ2-5	SAGQVLETQY
TRBV29-1	NA	TRBJ2-7	SVEPGQGREPPYEQY
TRBV6-2/TRBV6-3	few	TRBJ1-1	ASSYPPLFNTEAF
TRBV12-3/TRBV12-4	many	TRBJ2-5	ASSLASTQETQY